Presented here are 6 T cell receptor beta chains from one specimen sequenced in a study of vaccination and CD4 T cells after COVID-19. The treatment was: roughly 10-day PBMC culture with coronavirus spike peptide pools or control peptides (ViraFEST assay). No antigen is known for these receptors. Researchers used the Oncomine TCR Beta short-read assay to sequence DNA from cultured CD4+ T cells. TCRdb re-derived calls from the PCR reads in MiXCR, one entry per CDR3 protein. This table holds some 14,000 distinct CDR3 sequences, 41% found once. The input for sequencing was CD4+ T cells from blood, cultured in vitro, taken after SARS-CoV-2 vaccination. The receptors come from a human donor who had recovered from COVID-19.

The V gene is TRBV28, the J gene TRBJ2-3; 16 bases are shared with TRBD2. CDR1 and CDR2 (germline): MDHEN, SYDVKM. The CDR3 is made up of 19 amino acids. With 8 bases clipped from V and 7 bases from J, the junction kept 18 bases outside the gene matches. CDR3 residues: CASLTAFGTSGRAWNTQYF. In DNA, the CDR3 is TGTGCCAGCTTAACCGCCTTCGGGACTAGCGGGAGGGCCTGGAATACGCAGTATTTT.

V gene TRBV15 combines with J gene TRBJ2-5; TRBD1 matches 7 bases. V lost 4 bases and J lost 2; bases outside the gene matches: 16. This CDR3 has 18 amino acids. The germline gives CDR1 LNHNV, CDR2 YYDKDF (reference sequence). The DNA of the CDR3 is TGTGCCACCAGCAAAGCCGGAACCGGGACAGCTTTTCAAGAGACCCAGTACTTC. It encodes CATSKAGTGTAFQETQYF.

J is TRBJ1-1 and V is TRBV27; D is perhaps TRBD1 (5 bases). V was cut by 2 bases and J by 6 bases, with 16 bases left in between. The CDR3 length is 15 residues. Germline CDR1 is MNHEY and CDR2 is SMNVEV (reference sequence). CDR3 coding DNA: TGTGCCAGCAGTTTAGGATGGGACCTGGCACCTGAAGCTTTCTTT. The encoded protein is CASSLGWDLAPEAFF.

This clonotype has just a few counts. CDR3 sequence: CASSIDRRQNSPLHF. The CDR3 DNA is TGTGCCAGTAGTATAGATCGAAGACAGAATTCACCCCTCCACTTT. This chain connects TRBV19 to TRBJ1-6; a weak D match, TRBD1 (5 bases). CDR1 is LNHDA and CDR2 is SQIVND in the germline V gene (reference sequence). The CDR3 runs to 15 residues. V was pared by 0 bases and J by 7 bases, with 10 bases between.

The CDR3 region is CASSIDRGAYNEQFF. CDR3 in DNA: TGTGCCAGTAGTATAGATCGGGGGGCCTACAATGAGCAGTTCTTC. J is TRBJ2-1 and V is TRBV19, with 7 positions matching TRBD2. Germline CDR1 reads LNHDA; CDR2 reads SQIVND (reference sequence). Unmatched junction bases numbered 1, after V lost 0 bases and J lost 2 bases. This CDR3 has 15 residues.

This clonotype was seen a few times. The chain couples TRBV7-3 to TRBJ1-6, with D unresolved. Germline values: CDR1 SGHTA, CDR2 FQGTGA. This CDR3 is 14 amino acids long. Trimming took off 5 bases at V and 4 bases at J, with 9 bases between the two ends. CDR3 in DNA: TGTGCCAGCAGCGTAGACGGATATAATTCACCCCTCCACTTT. Its translation: CASSVDGYNSPLHF.